The clone carrying this T cell receptor beta chain was observed a few times. Its antigen is currently unknown. TCRdb's copy holds only in-frame clones and misses some; the assay was immunoSEQ multiplex PCR. Of about 39,000 clones in the sample, roughly three quarters were seen once. The data were obtained in a study of radiotherapy plus CTLA-4 blockade in lung cancer. Study-wide results and caveats: TCR clones from tumors expanded in blood after radiotherapy plus ipilimumab.

The CDR3 loop spans 16 amino acids. The chain couples TRBV21-1 to TRBJ2-2; TRBD1 is taken as the D call from the table, unchecked against the DNA. TRBV21-1 is annotated as a pseudogene. This sample comprised peripheral blood, obtained from a patient treated with radiotherapy plus ipilimumab. The sequence was obtained from a human donor with non-small cell lung cancer that progressed on radiotherapy plus ipilimumab. The CDR3 loop reads CASPHPTGGAVGELFF. For the CDR3, the DNA is TGTGCCAGCCCCCACCCGACAGGGGGCGCGGTCGGGGAGCTGTTTTTT.